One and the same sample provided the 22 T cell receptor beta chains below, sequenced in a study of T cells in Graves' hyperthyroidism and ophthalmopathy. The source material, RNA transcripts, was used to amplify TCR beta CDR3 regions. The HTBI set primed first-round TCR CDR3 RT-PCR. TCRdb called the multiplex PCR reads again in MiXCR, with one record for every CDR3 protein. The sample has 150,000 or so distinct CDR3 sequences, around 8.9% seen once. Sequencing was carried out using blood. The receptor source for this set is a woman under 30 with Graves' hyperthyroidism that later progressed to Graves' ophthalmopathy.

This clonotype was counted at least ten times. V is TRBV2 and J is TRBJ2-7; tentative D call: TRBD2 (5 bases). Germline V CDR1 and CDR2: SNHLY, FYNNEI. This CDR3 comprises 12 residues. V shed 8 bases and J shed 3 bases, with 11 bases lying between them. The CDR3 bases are TGTGCCAGCGGAGGACGGGGCTACGAGCAGTACTTC. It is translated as CASGGRGYEQYF.

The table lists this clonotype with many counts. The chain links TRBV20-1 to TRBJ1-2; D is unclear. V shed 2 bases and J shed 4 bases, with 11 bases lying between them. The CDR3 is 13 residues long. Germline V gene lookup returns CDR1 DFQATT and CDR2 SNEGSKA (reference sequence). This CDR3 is CSARTPGVYGYTF. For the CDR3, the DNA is TGCAGTGCTAGAACTCCCGGGGTCTATGGCTACACCTTC.

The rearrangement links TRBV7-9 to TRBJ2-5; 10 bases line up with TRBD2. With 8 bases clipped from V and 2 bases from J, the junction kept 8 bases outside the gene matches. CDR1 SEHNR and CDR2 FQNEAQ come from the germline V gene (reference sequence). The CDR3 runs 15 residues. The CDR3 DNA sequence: TGTGCCAGCGGAAGCGGGGGGGGGTCACAAGAGACCCAGTACTTC. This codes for CASGSGGGSQETQYF.

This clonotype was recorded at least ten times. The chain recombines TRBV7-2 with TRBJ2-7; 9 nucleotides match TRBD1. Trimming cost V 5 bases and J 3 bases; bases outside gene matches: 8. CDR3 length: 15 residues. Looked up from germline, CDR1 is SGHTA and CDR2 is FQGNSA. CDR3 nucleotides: TGTGCCAGCAGCAGAGGGACAGGGAATGTCTACGAGCAGTACTTC. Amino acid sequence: CASSRGTGNVYEQYF. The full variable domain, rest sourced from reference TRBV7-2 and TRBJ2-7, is GAGVSQSPSNKVTEKGKDVELRCDPISGHTALYWYRQSLGQGLEFLIYFQGNSAPDKSGLPSDRFSAERTGGSVSTLTIQRTQQEDSAVYLCASSRGTGNVYEQYFGPGTRLTVT.

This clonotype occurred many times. In nucleotides, the CDR3 is TGTGCCAGCAGCCAGACCGGGACTAAGAACACCGGGGAGCTGTTTTTT. Its translation: CASSQTGTKNTGELFF. This chain joins TRBV28 and TRBJ2-2; 7 nucleotides line up with TRBD2. This CDR3 spans 16 amino acids. Germline CDR1 is MDHEN and CDR2 is SYDVKM. V trimming: 6 bases; J trimming: 1 base; junction bases outside the gene matches: 8.

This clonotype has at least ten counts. CDR3 nucleotides: TGTGCCAGCAGAGTGCGGGGGACTACTAACTATGGCTACACCTTC. Translation gives CASRVRGTTNYGYTF. The chain joins TRBV27 to TRBJ1-2; D is possibly TRBD1 (5 bases). The germline CDR1 and CDR2 sequences are MNHEY and SMNVEV (reference sequence). Trimming pared 6 bases from V and 0 bases from J, leaving 14 bases between. The CDR3 consists of 15 residues.

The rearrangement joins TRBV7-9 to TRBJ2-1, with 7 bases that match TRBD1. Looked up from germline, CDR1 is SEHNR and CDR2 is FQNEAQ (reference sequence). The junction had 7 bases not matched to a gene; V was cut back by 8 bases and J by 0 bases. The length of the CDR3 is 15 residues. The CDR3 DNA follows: TGTGCCAGCCTTGTATGGGACAGCTCCTACAATGAGCAGTTCTTC. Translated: CASLVWDSSYNEQFF.

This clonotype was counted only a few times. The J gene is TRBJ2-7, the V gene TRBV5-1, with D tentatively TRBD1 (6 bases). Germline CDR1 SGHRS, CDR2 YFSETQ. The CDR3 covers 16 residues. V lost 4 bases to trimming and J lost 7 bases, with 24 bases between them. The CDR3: CASSPRGGQIIAEQYF. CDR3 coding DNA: TGCGCCAGCAGCCCCAGGGGCGGACAGATCATCGCAGAGCAGTACTTC.

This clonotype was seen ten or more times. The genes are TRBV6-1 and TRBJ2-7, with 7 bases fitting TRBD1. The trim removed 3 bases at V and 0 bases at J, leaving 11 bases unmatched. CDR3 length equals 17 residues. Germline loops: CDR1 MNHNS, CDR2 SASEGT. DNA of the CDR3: TGTGCCAGCAGTGATTTCCGGACAGGAAAGAGCTCCTACGAGCAGTACTTC. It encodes CASSDFRTGKSSYEQYF.

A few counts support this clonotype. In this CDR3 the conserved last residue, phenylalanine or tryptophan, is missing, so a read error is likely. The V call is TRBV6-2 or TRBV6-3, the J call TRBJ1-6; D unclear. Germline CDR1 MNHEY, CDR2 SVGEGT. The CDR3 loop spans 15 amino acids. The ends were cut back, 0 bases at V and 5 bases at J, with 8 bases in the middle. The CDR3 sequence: CASSYSRSDNSPLHS. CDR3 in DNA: TGTGCCAGCAGTTACTCTAGGTCCGATAATTCACCCCTCCACTCT.

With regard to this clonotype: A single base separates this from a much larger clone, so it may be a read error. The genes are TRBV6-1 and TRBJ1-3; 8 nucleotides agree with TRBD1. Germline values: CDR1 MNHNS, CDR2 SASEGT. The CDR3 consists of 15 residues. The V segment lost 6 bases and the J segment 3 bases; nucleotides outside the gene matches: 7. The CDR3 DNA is TGTGCCAGCAGCAAAACAGGGGGTGGTGGAAACACCATATATTTT. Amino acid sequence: CASSKTGGGGNTIYF.

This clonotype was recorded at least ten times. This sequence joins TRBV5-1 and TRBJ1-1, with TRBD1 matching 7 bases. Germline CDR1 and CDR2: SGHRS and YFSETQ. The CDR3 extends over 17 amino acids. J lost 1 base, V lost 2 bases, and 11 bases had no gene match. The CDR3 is CASSFGGQPLGNTEAFF. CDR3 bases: TGCGCCAGCAGCTTCGGGGGACAGCCTCTTGGGAACACTGAAGCTTTCTTT.

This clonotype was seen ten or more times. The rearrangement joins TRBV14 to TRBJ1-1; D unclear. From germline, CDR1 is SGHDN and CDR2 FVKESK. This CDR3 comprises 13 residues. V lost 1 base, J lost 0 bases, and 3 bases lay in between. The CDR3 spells CASSQALNTEAFF. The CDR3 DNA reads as TGTGCCAGCAGCCAAGCCTTGAACACTGAAGCTTTCTTT. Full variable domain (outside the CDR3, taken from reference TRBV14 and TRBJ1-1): EAGVTQFPSHSVIEKGQTVTLRCDPISGHDNLYWYRRVMGKEIKFLLHFVKESKQDESGMPNNRFLAERTGGTYSTLKVQPAELEDSGVYFCASSQALNTEAFFGQGTRLTVV.

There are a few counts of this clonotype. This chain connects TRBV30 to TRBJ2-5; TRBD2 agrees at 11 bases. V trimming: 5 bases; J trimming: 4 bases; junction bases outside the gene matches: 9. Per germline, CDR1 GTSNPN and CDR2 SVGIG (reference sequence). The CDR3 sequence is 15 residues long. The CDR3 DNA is TGTGCCTGGGGGTTATATAGCGGGGGGGCAGAGACCCAGTACTTC. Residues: CAWGLYSGGAETQYF.

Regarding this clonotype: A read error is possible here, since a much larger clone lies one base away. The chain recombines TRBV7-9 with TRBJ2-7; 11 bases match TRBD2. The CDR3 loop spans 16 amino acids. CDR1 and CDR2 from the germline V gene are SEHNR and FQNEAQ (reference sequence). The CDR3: CASSSGLAGGSYEQCF. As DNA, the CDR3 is TGTGCCAGCAGCTCCGGACTAGCGGGCGGCTCCTACGAGCAGTGCTTC.

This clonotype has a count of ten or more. CDR3 residues: CASSLEWDYEQYF. The DNA of the CDR3 is TGTGCCAGCAGCTTAGAGTGGGACTACGAGCAGTACTTC. The chain is built from TRBV11-2 and TRBJ2-7; D is unresolved. Trimming stripped 0 bases from V and 3 bases from J, with 6 bases between. The CDR3 is made up of 13 amino acids. The V gene's germline CDR1 is SGHAT and CDR2 FQNNGV.

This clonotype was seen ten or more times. The CDR3 DNA reads as TGTGCCAGCAGTTTTTCCTACGGAGGCGACACTGAAGCTTTCTTT. It codes for CASSFSYGGDTEAFF. The genes are TRBV6-1 and TRBJ1-1; D unclear. The ends were cut back, 5 bases at V and 3 bases at J, with 16 bases in the middle. This CDR3 is 15 amino acids long. Germline V gives CDR1 MNHNS, CDR2 SASEGT.

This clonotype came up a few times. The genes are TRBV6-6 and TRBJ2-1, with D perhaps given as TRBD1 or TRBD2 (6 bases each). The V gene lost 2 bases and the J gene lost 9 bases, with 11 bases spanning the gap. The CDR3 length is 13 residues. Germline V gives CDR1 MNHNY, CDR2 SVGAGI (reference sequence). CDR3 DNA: TGTGCCAGCAGTTACCCCGGGGGCAGTGAGCAGTTCTTC. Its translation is CASSYPGGSEQFF.

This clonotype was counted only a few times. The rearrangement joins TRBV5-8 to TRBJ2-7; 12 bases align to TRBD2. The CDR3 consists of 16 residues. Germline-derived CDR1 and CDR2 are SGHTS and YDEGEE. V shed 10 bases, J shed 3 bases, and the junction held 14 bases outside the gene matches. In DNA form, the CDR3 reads TGTGCCCTCCCGAGTGCTAGCGGGAGGGCAAGCTACGAGCAGTACTTC. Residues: CALPSASGRASYEQYF.

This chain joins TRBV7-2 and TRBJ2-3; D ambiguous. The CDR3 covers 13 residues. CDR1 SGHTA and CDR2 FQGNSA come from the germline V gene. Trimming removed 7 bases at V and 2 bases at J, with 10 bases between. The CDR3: CASTLGYTDTQYF. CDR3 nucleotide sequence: TGTGCCAGCACCCTCGGCTACACAGATACGCAGTATTTT.

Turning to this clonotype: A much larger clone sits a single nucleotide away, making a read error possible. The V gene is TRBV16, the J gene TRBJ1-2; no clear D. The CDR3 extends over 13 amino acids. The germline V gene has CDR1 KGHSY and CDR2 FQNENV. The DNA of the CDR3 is TGTGCCAGCAACCAATCGTATGGGGTTGGCTACACCTTC. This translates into CASNQSYGVGYTF.

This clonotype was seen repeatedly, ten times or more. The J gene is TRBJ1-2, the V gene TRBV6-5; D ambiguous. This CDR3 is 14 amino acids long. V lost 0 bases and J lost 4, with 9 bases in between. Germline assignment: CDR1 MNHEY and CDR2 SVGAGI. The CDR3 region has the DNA TGTGCCAGCAGTTACTCAACAGAAAGCTATGGCTACACCTTC. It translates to CASSYSTESYGYTF.